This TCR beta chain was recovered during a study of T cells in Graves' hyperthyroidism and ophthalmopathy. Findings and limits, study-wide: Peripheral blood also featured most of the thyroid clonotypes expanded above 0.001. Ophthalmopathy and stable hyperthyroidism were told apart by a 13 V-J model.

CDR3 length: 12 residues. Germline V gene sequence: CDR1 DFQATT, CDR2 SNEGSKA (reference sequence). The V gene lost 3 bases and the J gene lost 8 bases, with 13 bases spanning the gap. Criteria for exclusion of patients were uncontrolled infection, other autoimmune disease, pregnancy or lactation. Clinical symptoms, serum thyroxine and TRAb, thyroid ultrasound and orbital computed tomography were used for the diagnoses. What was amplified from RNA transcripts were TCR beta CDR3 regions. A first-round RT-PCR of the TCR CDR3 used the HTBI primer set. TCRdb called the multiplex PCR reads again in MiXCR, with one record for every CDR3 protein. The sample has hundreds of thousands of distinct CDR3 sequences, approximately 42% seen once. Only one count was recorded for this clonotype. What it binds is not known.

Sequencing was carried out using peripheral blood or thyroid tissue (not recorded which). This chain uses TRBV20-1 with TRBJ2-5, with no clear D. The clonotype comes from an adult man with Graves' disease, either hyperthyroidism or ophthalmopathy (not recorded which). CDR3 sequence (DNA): TGCAGTGCTAGCGAACCGGCATCAACCCAGTACTTC. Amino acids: CSASEPASTQYF.